One sample yielded the 14 T cell receptor beta chains listed below, sequenced in a study of blood T cell repertoires in COVID-19. Using immunoSEQ multiplex PCR, the repertoire was profiled, and TCRdb retains in-frame clones only, with some absent. The sample has about 190,000 clones, approximately 80% seen once; the top ten hold roughly 12%. Sequencing was performed on peripheral blood. The receptors were gathered from a woman aged 45-59 years with acute or convalescent COVID-19.

The genes are TRBV27 and TRBJ1-2; D remains ambiguous. V shed 5 bases and J shed 4 bases, with 20 bases lying between them. CDR3 length: 16 residues. Germline loops: CDR1 MNHEY, CDR2 SMNVEV (reference sequence). CDR3 coding DNA: TGTGCCAGCAGTCAAACGGGAAGCGGATACATCTATGGCTACACCTTC. Translated, it gives CASSQTGSGYIYGYTF.

This clone was observed once. The V and J genes are TRBV28 and TRBJ2-3; 7 positions match TRBD1. The V gene's germline CDR1 is MDHEN and CDR2 SYDVKM. V lost 7 bases and J lost 2; bases outside the gene matches: 6. The CDR3 spans 14 residues. DNA for the CDR3: TGTGCCAGCAAGAGACAGGGTCTCACAGATACGCAGTATTTT. Residues: CASKRQGLTDTQYF.

This clone was seen only once. The gene calls are TRBV19 and TRBJ2-1; the D gene is possibly TRBD2 (6 bases). Per germline, CDR1 LNHDA and CDR2 SQIVND (reference sequence). Trimming shortened V by 2 bases and J by 7 bases, and 12 bases separated the two germline ends. The CDR3 consists of 14 residues. The DNA of the CDR3 is TGTGCCAGTAGTATAACGGGAGTACGGAATGAGCAGTTCTTC. This gives the protein CASSITGVRNEQFF.

A few counts support this clone. This chain connects TRBV29-1 to TRBJ1-2, with a weak D call TRBD1 (5 bases). This CDR3 spans 14 amino acids. Germline V lookup: CDR1 SQVTM, CDR2 ANQGSEA. V shed 3 bases and J shed 8 bases, with 19 bases lying between them. The CDR3 DNA sequence: TGCAGCGTTGAGAAAGGGGATACTGGGTCAGGCTACACCTTC. Protein: CSVEKGDTGSGYTF.

The chain has TRBV9 and TRBJ2-7; TRBD2 is a possible D gene (5 bases). V shed 4 bases and J shed 0 bases, with 11 bases lying between them. This CDR3 contains 14 residues. CDR1 and CDR2 (germline): SGDLS, YYNGEE. The DNA for the CDR3 is TGTGCCAGCAGCCCAGAGGGAGTCTCCTACGAGCAGTACTTC. This encodes CASSPEGVSYEQYF. The full variable domain, with the rest looked up from reference TRBV9 and TRBJ2-7, is DSGVTQTPKHLITATGQRVTLRCSPRSGDLSVYWYQQSLDQGLQFLIQYYNGEERAKGNILERFSAQQFPDLHSELNLSSLELGDSALYFCASSPEGVSYEQYFGPGTRLTVT.

The rearrangement uses TRBV6-1 and TRBJ2-7, with 9 nucleotides matching TRBD1. The V and J ends lost 3 bases and 5 bases, in that order; junction bases with no gene match: 11. CDR3 length: 16 amino acids. CDR1 is MNHNS, CDR2 SASEGT, per germline. CDR3 residues: CASSDLYRQGDDEQYF. The CDR3 coding sequence is TGTGCCAGCAGTGACCTCTACCGACAGGGGGATGACGAGCAGTACTTC.

The rearrangement uses TRBV19 and TRBJ2-1; D is unresolved. CDR3 size: 14 residues. Per the germline V gene, CDR1 is LNHDA and CDR2 is SQIVND (reference sequence). V lost 11 bases and J lost 2, with 16 bases in between. The CDR3, as DNA: TGTGCCTCCGCAGGTCAGCTCCCCTACAATGAGCAGTTCTTC. Encoded protein: CASAGQLPYNEQFF.

This clone was recorded a few times. The chain combines TRBV11-2 with TRBJ2-6, with D possibly being TRBD1 (6 bases). The CDR3 sequence is 15 residues long. Germline CDR1 and CDR2: SGHAT and FQNNGV. V shed 2 bases and J shed 4 bases, with 9 bases lying between them. The CDR3 nucleotides read TGTGCCAGCAGCTTATCAGGGGCAGGGGCCAACGTCCTGACTTTC. The encoded protein is CASSLSGAGANVLTF. The complete variable domain, with remaining parts taken from reference TRBV11-2 and TRBJ2-6, reads EAGVAQSPRYKIIEKRQSVAFWCNPISGHATLYWYQQILGQGPKLLIQFQNNGVVDDSQLPKDRFSAERLKGVDSTLKIQPAKLEDSAVYLCASSLSGAGANVLTFGAGSRLTVL.

The genes are TRBV6-5 and TRBJ1-6; a possible D gene is TRBD1 (5 bases). Looked up from germline, CDR1 is MNHEY and CDR2 is SVGAGI. Trimming removed 2 bases from V and 6 bases from J, with 11 bases in between. The CDR3 is 15 residues long. The CDR3 loop reads CASSYGRGGNSPLHF. CDR3 in DNA: TGTGCCAGCAGTTACGGACGGGGGGGTAATTCACCCCTCCACTTT.

This clone was detected only once. The V gene is TRBV6-6, the J gene TRBJ1-1; D unresolved. Trimming took 2 bases from V and 1 from J, leaving 14 bases between them. Germline values: CDR1 MNHNY, CDR2 SVGAGI (reference sequence). This CDR3 has 16 amino acids. The CDR3 reads CASSYPKQISNTEAFF. The DNA for the CDR3 is TGTGCCAGCAGTTACCCGAAACAGATCTCGAACACTGAAGCTTTCTTT.

The chain couples TRBV7-2 to TRBJ2-6, with 8 bases lining up with TRBD1. The CDR3 extends over 17 amino acids. V shed 5 bases and J 2 bases; nucleotides not matched to a gene: 8. Germline CDR1 reads SGHTA; CDR2 reads FQGNSA. The CDR3 is CASSTRTGMAGANVLTF. In DNA, the CDR3 is TGTGCCAGCAGCACCAGGACAGGGATGGCTGGGGCCAACGTCCTGACTTTC.

This chain links TRBV5-8 with TRBJ1-6; D remains ambiguous. CDR1 SGHTS and CDR2 YDEGEE come from the germline V gene. The CDR3 is 16 amino acids. Trimming pared 0 bases from V and 6 bases from J, leaving 13 bases between. The CDR3 loop reads CASSLALGRANSPLHF. The CDR3 region has the DNA TGTGCCAGCAGCTTGGCCTTGGGCCGAGCTAATTCACCCCTCCACTTT.

This clone was detected once. The genes are TRBV6-6 and TRBJ1-6, with TRBD1 matching 7 bases. V shed 5 bases and J 6 bases; nucleotides not matched to a gene: 10. Germline CDR1 MNHNY, CDR2 SVGAGI (reference sequence). This CDR3 spans 16 amino acids. Here the CDR3 reads CASSGLRDSLNSPLHF. The CDR3 coding sequence is TGTGCCAGCAGTGGCCTCCGGGACAGTCTTAATTCACCCCTCCACTTT.

J is TRBJ2-7 and V is TRBV27; weak D call: TRBD1 (9 bases). Germline V gives CDR1 MNHEY, CDR2 SMNVEV (reference sequence). The V end was cut by 6 bases, the J end by 7 bases, with 22 bases between. The CDR3 extends over 15 amino acids. The CDR3 bases are TGTGCCAGCAGGTCTTCCGGGACAGGGACTAGGGAGCAGTACTTC. Amino acid sequence: CASRSSGTGTREQYF.